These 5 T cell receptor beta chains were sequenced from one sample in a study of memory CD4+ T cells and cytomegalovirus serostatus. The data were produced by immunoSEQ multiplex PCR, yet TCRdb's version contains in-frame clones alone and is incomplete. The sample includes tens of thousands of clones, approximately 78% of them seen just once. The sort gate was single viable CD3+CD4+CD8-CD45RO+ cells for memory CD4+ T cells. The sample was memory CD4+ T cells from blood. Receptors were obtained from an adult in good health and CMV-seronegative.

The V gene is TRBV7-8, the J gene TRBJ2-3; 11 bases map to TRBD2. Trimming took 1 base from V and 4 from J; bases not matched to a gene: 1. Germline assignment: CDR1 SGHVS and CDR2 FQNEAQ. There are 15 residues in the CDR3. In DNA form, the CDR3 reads TGTGCCAGCAGCTTAGGGGGACTAGCGGCAGATACGCAGTATTTT. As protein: CASSLGGLAADTQYF. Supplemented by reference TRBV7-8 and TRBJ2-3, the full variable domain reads GAGVSQSPRYKVAKRGQDVALRCDPISGHVSLFWYQQALGQGPEFLTYFQNEAQLDKSGLPSDRFFAERPEGSVSTLKIQRTQQEDSAVYLCASSLGGLAADTQYFGPGTRLTVL.

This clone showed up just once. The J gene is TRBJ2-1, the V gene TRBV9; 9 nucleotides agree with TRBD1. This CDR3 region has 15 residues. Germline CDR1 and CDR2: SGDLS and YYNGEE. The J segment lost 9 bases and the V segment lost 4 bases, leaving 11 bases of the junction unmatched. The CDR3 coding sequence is TGTGCCAGCAGCCCGCGACAGGGGGAGGGCAGTGAGCAGTTCTTC. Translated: CASSPRQGEGSEQFF.

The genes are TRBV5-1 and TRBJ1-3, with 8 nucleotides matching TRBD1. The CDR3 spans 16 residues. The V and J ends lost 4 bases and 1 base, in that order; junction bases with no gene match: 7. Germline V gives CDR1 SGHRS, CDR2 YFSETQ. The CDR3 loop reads CASSLGQAESGNTIYF. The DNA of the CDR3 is TGCGCCAGCAGCCTGGGACAGGCGGAATCTGGAAACACCATATATTTT.

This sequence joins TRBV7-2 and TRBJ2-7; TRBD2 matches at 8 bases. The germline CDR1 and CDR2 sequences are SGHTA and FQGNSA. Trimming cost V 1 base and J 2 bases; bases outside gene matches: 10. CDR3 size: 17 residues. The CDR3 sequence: CASSLGAGTSVTYEQYF. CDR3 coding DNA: TGTGCCAGCAGCTTAGGGGCCGGGACTAGTGTCACCTACGAGCAGTACTTC.

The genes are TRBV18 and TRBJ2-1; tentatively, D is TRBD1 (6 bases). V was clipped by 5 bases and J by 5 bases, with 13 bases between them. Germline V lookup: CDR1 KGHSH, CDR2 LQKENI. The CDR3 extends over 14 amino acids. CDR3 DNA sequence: TGTGCCAGCTCATCTCGGACAGTAGACAATGAGCAGTTCTTC. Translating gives CASSSRTVDNEQFF.